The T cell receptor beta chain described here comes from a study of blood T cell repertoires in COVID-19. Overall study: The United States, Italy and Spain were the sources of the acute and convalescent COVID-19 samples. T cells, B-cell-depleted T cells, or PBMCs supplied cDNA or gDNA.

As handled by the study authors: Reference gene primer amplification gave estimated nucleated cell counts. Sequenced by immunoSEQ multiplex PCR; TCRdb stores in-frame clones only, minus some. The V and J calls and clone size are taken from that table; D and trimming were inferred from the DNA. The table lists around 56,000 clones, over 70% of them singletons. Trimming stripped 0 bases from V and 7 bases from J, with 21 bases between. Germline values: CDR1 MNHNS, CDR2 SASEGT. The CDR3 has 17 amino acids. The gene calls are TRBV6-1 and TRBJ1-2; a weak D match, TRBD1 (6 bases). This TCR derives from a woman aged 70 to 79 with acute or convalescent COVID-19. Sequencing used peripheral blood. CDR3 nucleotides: TGTGCCAGCAGTGAAGCTTCAAACAACAGGGCCTTCTCTGGCTACACCTTC. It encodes CASSEASNNRAFSGYTF.